This T cell receptor beta chain is from a study of HIV-infected patients and healthy controls. Alpha and beta constant-region primers primed reverse transcription of about 500 ng RNA. Each of the alpha and beta chains got its own library through chain-specific third strand synthesis with indices. TCRdb re-called the 5' RACE reads through MiXCR, storing one row per CDR3 protein. The sample includes more than 15,000 distinct CDR3 sequences, more than 7.5% of them seen just once. All unsorted peripheral T cells were captured because whole blood was used without fractionation. Note on this clonotype: The antigen remains undetermined.

General study findings and limits: During therapy, HIV-associated CDR3s fell significantly in frequency, while CMV-associated CDR3s did not change significantly. HIV+ repertoires were severely depleted of MAIT alpha-chain CDR3s, unlike healthy controls.

Sequenced input: blood. This clonotype was obtained from an adult in good health.

The CDR3 protein is CASSLLGQDNEQFF. CDR3 nucleotide sequence: TGTGCCAGCAGTTTATTGGGGCAGGACAATGAGCAGTTCTTC. The V call is TRBV27, the J call TRBJ2-1; D is perhaps TRBD1 (5 bases). The germline V gene encodes CDR1 MNHEY and CDR2 SMNVEV (reference sequence). This CDR3 region has 14 residues. V lost 1 base and J 5 bases, leaving 9 bases between the germline ends.